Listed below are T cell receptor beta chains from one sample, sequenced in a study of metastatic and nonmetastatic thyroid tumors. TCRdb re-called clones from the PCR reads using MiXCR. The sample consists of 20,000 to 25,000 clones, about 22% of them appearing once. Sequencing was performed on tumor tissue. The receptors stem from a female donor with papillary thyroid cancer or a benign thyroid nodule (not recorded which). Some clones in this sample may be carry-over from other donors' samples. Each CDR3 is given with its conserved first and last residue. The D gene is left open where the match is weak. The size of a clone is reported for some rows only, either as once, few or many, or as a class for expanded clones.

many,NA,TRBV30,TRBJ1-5,CASAEDSNQPQHF,TGTGCCTCGGCGGAGGATAGCAATCAGCCCCAGCATTTT
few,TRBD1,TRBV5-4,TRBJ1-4,CASSGRTGVGEKLFF,TGTGCCAGCAGCGGACGGACAGGGGTTGGGGAAAAACTGTTTTTT
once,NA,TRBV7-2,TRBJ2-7,CASSLGDVSSYEQYF,TGTGCCAGCAGCTTAGGGGACGTTAGCTCCTACGAGCAGTACTTC
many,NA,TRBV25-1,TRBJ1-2,CASSEFDGYGYTF,TGTGCCAGCAGTGAATTCGACGGGTATGGCTACACCTTC
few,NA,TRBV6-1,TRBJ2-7,CASSHTTGASYEQYF,TGTGCCAGCAGTCACACCACCGGGGCCTCCTACGAGCAGTACTTC
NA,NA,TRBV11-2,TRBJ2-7,CASSLENGGRQYF,TGTGCCAGCAGCTTAGAGAACGGGGGCCGGCAGTACTTC
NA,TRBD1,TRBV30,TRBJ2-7,CAWTRLTGGGEQYF,TGTGCCTGGACTAGGTTAACAGGGGGCGGAGAGCAGTACTTC
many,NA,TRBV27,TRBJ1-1,CASSPGRGGVNTEAFF,TGTGCCAGCAGTCCCGGACGGGGCGGGGTGAACACTGAAGCTTTCTTT
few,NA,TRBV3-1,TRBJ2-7,CASSQLGAVEQYF,TGTGCCAGCAGCCAACTGGGGGCGGTCGAGCAGTACTTC
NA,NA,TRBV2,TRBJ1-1,CASSELENTEAFF,TGTGCCAGCAGTGAGTTAGAGAACACTGAAGCTTTCTTT
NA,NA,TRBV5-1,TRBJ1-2,CASSLDGVNRYGYTF,TGCGCCAGCAGCTTGGACGGGGTTAACCGCTATGGCTACACCTTC
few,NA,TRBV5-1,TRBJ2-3,CASSPEQVVRTDTQYF,TGCGCCAGCAGCCCCGAGCAGGTGGTGAGGACAGATACGCAGTATTTT
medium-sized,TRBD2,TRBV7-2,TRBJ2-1,CASSLTSGNNEQFF,TGTGCCAGCAGCCTCACTAGCGGGAATAATGAGCAGTTCTTC
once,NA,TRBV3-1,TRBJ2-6,CAISPLSGANVLTF,TGTGCCATCAGCCCACTGTCTGGGGCCAACGTCCTAACTTTC
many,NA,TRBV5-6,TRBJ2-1,CASSYDTNEQFF,TGTGCCAGCAGCTACGACACCAATGAGCAGTTCTTC
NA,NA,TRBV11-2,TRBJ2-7,CASSVGLATYEQYF,TGTGCCAGCAGCGTGGGACTGGCAACTTACGAGCAGTACTTC
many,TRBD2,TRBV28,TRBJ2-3,CASSSLSGSVPDTQYF,TGTGCCAGCAGTTCCCTTAGCGGGAGTGTCCCAGATACGCAGTATTTT
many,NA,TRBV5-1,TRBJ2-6,CASSDGSGANVLTF,TGCGCCAGCAGCGACGGCTCTGGGGCCAACGTCCTGACTTTC
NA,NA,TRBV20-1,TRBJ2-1,CSARYLSDSEQFF,TGCAGTGCTAGATACCTCTCGGACTCAGAGCAGTTCTTC
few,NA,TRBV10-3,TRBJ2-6,CAISENYGANVLTF,TGTGCCATCAGTGAGAACTATGGGGCCAACGTCCTGACTTTC
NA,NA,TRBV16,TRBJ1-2,CASNRDRGYHGYTF,TGTGCCAGCAACCGGGACCGCGGCTATCATGGCTACACCTTC
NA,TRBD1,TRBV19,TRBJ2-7,CASSPGTGVWLVSYEQYF,TGTGCCAGTAGTCCGGGGACAGGGGTATGGTTAGTTTCTTACGAGCAGTACTTC
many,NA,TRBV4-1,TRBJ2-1,CASSPRVRLEDNEQFF,TGCGCCAGCAGCCCAAGGGTCCGGCTAGAAGACAATGAGCAGTTCTTC
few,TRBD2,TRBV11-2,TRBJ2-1,CASSLDSTSGSYNEQFF,TGTGCCAGCAGCCTCGATTCGACTAGCGGTTCCTACAATGAGCAGTTCTTC
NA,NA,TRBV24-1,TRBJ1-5,CATSVSSNQPQHF,TGTGCCACCAGTGTCAGCAGCAATCAGCCCCAGCATTTT
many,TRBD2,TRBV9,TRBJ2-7,CASSDGTSGYEQYF,TGTGCCAGCAGTGACGGGACTAGCGGCTACGAGCAGTACTTC
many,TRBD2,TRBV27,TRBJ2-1,CASSTKVGLAGLYEQFF,TGTGCCAGCAGCACTAAGGTTGGACTAGCGGGATTGTATGAGCAGTTCTTC
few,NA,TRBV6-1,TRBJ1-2,CASSLDGDGQESGYTF,TGTGCCAGCAGTCTAGATGGGGACGGGCAAGAGAGCGGCTACACCTTC